The rows below give T cell receptor beta chains drawn from one sample of a study of beta chain features in type 1 diabetes. Method: immunoSEQ multiplex PCR; TCRdb's copy keeps in-frame clones and lacks some. Among a few hundred thousand clones, 15% to 20% were seen once, and the ten largest hold under 0.05%. The sequencing input was naive CD4+ T cells from blood. The receptors shown here come from a young woman in good health. The CDR3 runs from the conserved cysteine through the conserved F or W. The order of the fields is J gene, CDR3 length, clone size, V gene, D gene, CDR3 protein, CDR3 DNA. The D gene is left open where the match is weak. The size entry is marked missing in some rows and otherwise reads once, few, many or a size class.

j_gene: TRBJ2-5
len: 14
abundance: -
v_gene: TRBV5-1
d_gene: -
CDR3aa: CASSLVAAQETQYF
CDR3nt: TGCGCCAGCAGCTTGGTTGCGGCTCAAGAGACCCAGTACTTC

j_gene: TRBJ2-3
len: 16
abundance: -
v_gene: TRBV10-3
d_gene: -
CDR3aa: CAISGGLAGAPDTQYF
CDR3nt: TGTGCCATCAGTGGTGGTCTAGCCGGCGCCCCAGATACGCAGTATTTT

j_gene: TRBJ1-2
len: 13
abundance: few
v_gene: TRBV14
d_gene: -
CDR3aa: CASSQDPGRGYTF
CDR3nt: TGTGCCAGCAGCCAAGATCCAGGGCGTGGCTACACCTTC

j_gene: TRBJ2-3
len: 15
abundance: -
v_gene: TRBV30
d_gene: TRBD2
CDR3aa: CAWNPSGGPGDTQYF
CDR3nt: TGTGCCTGGAATCCTAGCGGGGGGCCGGGAGATACGCAGTATTTT

j_gene: TRBJ2-5
len: 13
abundance: -
v_gene: TRBV25-1
d_gene: TRBD1
CDR3aa: CASSAVQGSGQYF
CDR3nt: TGTGCCAGCAGTGCGGTACAGGGGTCAGGGCAGTACTTC

j_gene: TRBJ2-1
len: 14
abundance: -
v_gene: TRBV9
d_gene: TRBD1
CDR3aa: CASSVGDRVNEQFF
CDR3nt: TGTGCCAGCAGCGTAGGCGACAGGGTCAATGAGCAGTTCTTC

j_gene: TRBJ1-2
len: 13
abundance: -
v_gene: TRBV6-1
d_gene: -
CDR3aa: CATSKTSSHGYTF
CDR3nt: TGTGCCACCTCAAAGACAAGCAGCCATGGCTACACCTTC

j_gene: TRBJ1-5
len: 14
abundance: -
v_gene: TRBV6-6
d_gene: TRBD1
CDR3aa: CAAYRGQGGQPQHF
CDR3nt: TGTGCCGCGTACAGGGGGCAGGGGGGACAGCCCCAGCATTTT

j_gene: TRBJ1-2
len: 15
abundance: -
v_gene: TRBV7-2
d_gene: -
CDR3aa: CASSLAREGTYGYTF
CDR3nt: TGTGCCAGCAGCTTAGCCCGGGAGGGGACCTATGGCTACACCTTC

j_gene: TRBJ2-7
len: 12
abundance: -
v_gene: TRBV29-1
d_gene: TRBD2
CDR3aa: CSVGREAAEQYF
CDR3nt: TGCAGCGTTGGGCGGGAGGCAGCCGAGCAGTACTTC

j_gene: TRBJ1-5
len: 16
abundance: -
v_gene: TRBV4-1
d_gene: TRBD1
CDR3aa: CASSQGQGVGNQPQHF
CDR3nt: TGCGCCAGCAGCCAAGGACAGGGAGTGGGCAATCAGCCCCAGCATTTT

j_gene: TRBJ2-5
len: 16
abundance: once
v_gene: TRBV18
d_gene: TRBD1
CDR3aa: CASSPGTALPKETQYF
CDR3nt: TGTGCCAGCTCACCAGGGACAGCATTACCAAAAGAGACCCAGTACTTC

j_gene: TRBJ1-3
len: 13
abundance: -
v_gene: TRBV30
d_gene: -
CDR3aa: CAWSIRSGNTIYF
CDR3nt: TGTGCCTGGAGTATTCGCTCTGGAAACACCATATATTTT

j_gene: TRBJ2-3
len: 15
abundance: -
v_gene: TRBV5-1
d_gene: -
CDR3aa: CASSLSGSKGDTQYF
CDR3nt: TGCGCCAGCAGCTTGTCGGGGTCCAAGGGAGATACGCAGTATTTT

j_gene: TRBJ1-5
len: 16
abundance: -
v_gene: TRBV5-1
d_gene: -
CDR3aa: CANTPNQGKGNQPQHF
CDR3nt: TGCGCCAACACCCCTAACCAGGGAAAAGGCAATCAGCCCCAGCATTTT

j_gene: TRBJ2-1
len: 15
abundance: few
v_gene: TRBV7-9
d_gene: TRBD2
CDR3aa: CATSPQAGGSNEQFF
CDR3nt: TGTGCCACTTCGCCTCAAGCGGGAGGATCCAATGAGCAGTTCTTC

j_gene: TRBJ1-2
len: 12
abundance: -
v_gene: TRBV2
d_gene: -
CDR3aa: CASSGGMRVMTF
CDR3nt: TGTGCCAGCAGTGGAGGGATGAGAGTTATGACCTTC

j_gene: TRBJ2-1
len: 16
abundance: few
v_gene: TRBV11-2
d_gene: TRBD2
CDR3aa: CASSPGAGGLSYEQFF
CDR3nt: TGTGCCAGCAGCCCAGGGGCGGGAGGGTTGTCTTATGAGCAGTTCTTC

j_gene: TRBJ1-6
len: 15
abundance: few
v_gene: TRBV14
d_gene: TRBD1
CDR3aa: CASSLPTGEGSPLHF
CDR3nt: TGTGCCAGCAGCCTCCCGACAGGGGAAGGTTCACCCCTCCACTTT

j_gene: TRBJ2-4
len: 13
abundance: many
v_gene: TRBV2
d_gene: TRBD2
CDR3aa: CASSPGLGNIQYF
CDR3nt: TGTGCCAGCAGCCCGGGACTAGGGAACATTCAGTACTTC

j_gene: TRBJ1-1
len: 13
abundance: few
v_gene: TRBV29-1
d_gene: -
CDR3aa: CSVEAYSNTEAFF
CDR3nt: TGCAGCGTTGAAGCCTACTCGAACACTGAAGCTTTCTTT

j_gene: TRBJ2-1
len: 14
abundance: -
v_gene: TRBV25-1
d_gene: -
CDR3aa: CASSERGSYNEQFF
CDR3nt: TGTGCCAGCAGTGAGCGGGGCTCCTACAATGAGCAGTTCTTC

j_gene: TRBJ2-5
len: 14
abundance: -
v_gene: TRBV5-1
d_gene: -
CDR3aa: CASSPGTSGETQYF
CDR3nt: TGCGCCAGCAGTCCAGGCACGAGCGGGGAGACCCAGTACTTC

j_gene: TRBJ2-5
len: 15
abundance: -
v_gene: TRBV30
d_gene: TRBD2
CDR3aa: CAWSGGAGAGETQYF
CDR3nt: TGTGCCTGGAGTGGTGGGGCGGGAGCAGGTGAGACCCAGTACTTC

j_gene: TRBJ2-7
len: 13
abundance: few
v_gene: TRBV7-9
d_gene: -
CDR3aa: CASSFSVAYEQYF
CDR3nt: TGTGCCAGCAGCTTTTCAGTCGCCTACGAGCAGTACTTC

j_gene: TRBJ2-5
len: 13
abundance: few
v_gene: TRBV4-1
d_gene: -
CDR3aa: CASSQVSGESQYF
CDR3nt: TGCGCCAGCAGCCAAGTCTCCGGAGAGTCCCAGTACTTC

j_gene: TRBJ1-5
len: 13
abundance: few
v_gene: TRBV30
d_gene: TRBD1
CDR3aa: CAWSGQGNQPQHF
CDR3nt: TGTGCCTGGAGTGGACAGGGGAATCAGCCCCAGCATTTT

j_gene: TRBJ1-1
len: 14
abundance: -
v_gene: TRBV6-5
d_gene: -
CDR3aa: CASSYQGRDAEAFF
CDR3nt: TGTGCCAGCAGTTATCAGGGGAGAGATGCTGAAGCTTTCTTT

j_gene: TRBJ2-5
len: 14
abundance: -
v_gene: TRBV4-2
d_gene: TRBD1
CDR3aa: CASSQTGQQETQYF
CDR3nt: TGTGCCAGCAGCCAAACGGGACAGCAAGAGACCCAGTACTTC

j_gene: TRBJ2-7
len: 15
abundance: few
v_gene: TRBV27
d_gene: TRBD1
CDR3aa: CASSLTGQSSYEQYF
CDR3nt: TGTGCCAGCAGTCTAACGGGACAGAGCTCCTACGAGCAGTACTTC

j_gene: TRBJ1-5
len: 13
abundance: few
v_gene: TRBV29-1
d_gene: -
CDR3aa: CSAGGGSNQPQHF
CDR3nt: TGCAGCGCGGGAGGGGGAAGCAATCAGCCCCAGCATTTT

j_gene: TRBJ2-5
len: 16
abundance: -
v_gene: TRBV14
d_gene: TRBD1
CDR3aa: CASSLRAGQGQETQYF
CDR3nt: TGTGCCAGCAGCCTTCGGGCGGGACAGGGGCAAGAGACCCAGTACTTC

j_gene: TRBJ1-1
len: 11
abundance: -
v_gene: TRBV20-1
d_gene: -
CDR3aa: CSAGLGLGAFF
CDR3nt: TGCAGTGCAGGACTCGGACTCGGAGCTTTCTTT

j_gene: TRBJ2-4
len: 13
abundance: -
v_gene: TRBV7-8
d_gene: TRBD1
CDR3aa: CASSLGSQGEKYF
CDR3nt: TGTGCCAGCAGCTTAGGATCCCAGGGGGAAAAGTACTTC

j_gene: TRBJ2-1
len: 19
abundance: few
v_gene: TRBV5-4
d_gene: -
CDR3aa: CASSLGLGGGAGGYNEQFF
CDR3nt: TGTGCCAGCAGCTTGGGGCTAGGAGGGGGCGCAGGGGGGTACAATGAGCAGTTCTTC

j_gene: TRBJ2-7
len: 15
abundance: -
v_gene: TRBV4-1
d_gene: -
CDR3aa: CASSLSYSSSYEQYF
CDR3nt: TGCGCCAGCAGCCTGTCGTACAGCAGCTCCTACGAGCAGTACTTC

j_gene: TRBJ2-7
len: 14
abundance: -
v_gene: TRBV2
d_gene: TRBD1
CDR3aa: CASSSDRSSYEQYF
CDR3nt: TGTGCCAGCAGTTCGGACAGGAGCTCCTACGAGCAGTACTTC

j_gene: TRBJ1-2
len: 12
abundance: -
v_gene: TRBV30
d_gene: -
CDR3aa: CAWSTTFGGYTF
CDR3nt: TGTGCCTGGAGTACCACCTTCGGTGGCTACACCTTC

j_gene: TRBJ2-7
len: 13
abundance: few
v_gene: TRBV5-1
d_gene: -
CDR3aa: CASRQVGSYEQYF
CDR3nt: TGCGCCAGCCGGCAGGTGGGCTCCTACGAGCAGTACTTC

j_gene: TRBJ2-3
len: 13
abundance: few
v_gene: TRBV19
d_gene: -
CDR3aa: CASSQGITDTQYF
CDR3nt: TGTGCCAGTAGCCAGGGAATCACAGATACGCAGTATTTT

j_gene: TRBJ2-7
len: 14
abundance: -
v_gene: TRBV5-4
d_gene: -
CDR3aa: CASVPREVSYEQYF
CDR3nt: TGTGCCAGCGTCCCTCGCGAAGTCTCCTACGAGCAGTACTTC

j_gene: TRBJ1-2
len: 13
abundance: -
v_gene: TRBV5-1
d_gene: -
CDR3aa: CASRGGPSYGYTF
CDR3nt: TGCGCCAGCAGAGGAGGCCCATCCTATGGCTACACCTTC

j_gene: TRBJ1-1
len: 15
abundance: -
v_gene: TRBV9
d_gene: TRBD1
CDR3aa: CASIPQGQGDFEAFF
CDR3nt: TGTGCCAGCATTCCCCAGGGACAGGGTGATTTTGAAGCTTTCTTT

j_gene: TRBJ1-2
len: 13
abundance: few
v_gene: TRBV4-3
d_gene: -
CDR3aa: CASSQDGRDGYTF
CDR3nt: TGCGCCAGCAGCCAAGACGGCAGGGATGGCTACACCTTC

j_gene: TRBJ2-7
len: 14
abundance: few
v_gene: TRBV7-2
d_gene: -
CDR3aa: CASSPGGSSYEQYF
CDR3nt: TGTGCCAGCAGCCCCGGTGGGAGCTCCTACGAGCAGTACTTC

j_gene: TRBJ1-1
len: 11
abundance: -
v_gene: TRBV5-1
d_gene: -
CDR3aa: CASSGNTEAFF
CDR3nt: TGCGCCAGCTCGGGGAACACTGAAGCTTTCTTT

j_gene: TRBJ1-2
len: 13
abundance: few
v_gene: TRBV12-5
d_gene: -
CDR3aa: CASGSPGSFGYTF
CDR3nt: TGTGCTAGTGGTAGTCCGGGATCCTTTGGCTACACCTTC

j_gene: TRBJ2-7
len: 13
abundance: -
v_gene: TRBV4-1
d_gene: -
CDR3aa: CASSQDQDRRRYF
CDR3nt: TGCGCCAGCAGCCAAGATCAAGACCGGAGACGGTACTTC

j_gene: TRBJ2-7
len: 15
abundance: -
v_gene: TRBV7-2
d_gene: TRBD2
CDR3aa: CASSLGSGGAYEQYF
CDR3nt: TGTGCCAGCAGCTTAGGTAGCGGGGGGGCCTACGAGCAGTACTTC

j_gene: TRBJ2-3
len: 15
abundance: few
v_gene: TRBV23-1
d_gene: -
CDR3aa: CASSRGSRGTDTQYF
CDR3nt: TGCGCCAGCAGTAGAGGGAGTCGGGGGACAGATACGCAGTATTTT

j_gene: TRBJ2-2
len: 12
abundance: -
v_gene: TRBV5-5
d_gene: -
CDR3aa: CASSPLPGELFF
CDR3nt: TGTGCCAGCAGCCCCCTCCCCGGGGAGCTGTTTTTT

j_gene: TRBJ2-5
len: 14
abundance: few
v_gene: TRBV11-2
d_gene: -
CDR3aa: CASSPRTLQETQYF
CDR3nt: TGTGCCAGCAGCCCCCGGACTTTACAAGAGACCCAGTACTTC

j_gene: TRBJ1-1
len: 15
abundance: -
v_gene: TRBV11-2
d_gene: TRBD1
CDR3aa: CASSPQTGGNTEAFF
CDR3nt: TGTGCCAGCAGCCCACAAACAGGGGGAAACACTGAAGCTTTCTTT

j_gene: TRBJ2-5
len: 15
abundance: -
v_gene: TRBV4-2
d_gene: TRBD2
CDR3aa: CASSRGREGKETQYF
CDR3nt: TGTGCCAGCAGCCGTGGGCGGGAGGGCAAAGAGACCCAGTACTTC

j_gene: TRBJ2-7
len: 16
abundance: -
v_gene: TRBV7-8
d_gene: TRBD2
CDR3aa: CASSRGGSVSYYEQYF
CDR3nt: TGTGCCAGCAGCCGGGGGGGTTCCGTGAGCTACTACGAGCAGTACTTC

j_gene: TRBJ2-1
len: 19
abundance: -
v_gene: TRBV4-2
d_gene: -
CDR3aa: CASSQEYSKPGSSYNEQFF
CDR3nt: TGTGCCAGCAGCCAAGAGTATTCTAAGCCGGGTAGTTCCTACAATGAGCAGTTCTTC

j_gene: TRBJ1-2
len: 16
abundance: few
v_gene: TRBV2
d_gene: -
CDR3aa: CASSEAHREAAYGYTF
CDR3nt: TGTGCCAGCAGTGAAGCGCACAGGGAAGCCGCTTATGGCTACACCTTC